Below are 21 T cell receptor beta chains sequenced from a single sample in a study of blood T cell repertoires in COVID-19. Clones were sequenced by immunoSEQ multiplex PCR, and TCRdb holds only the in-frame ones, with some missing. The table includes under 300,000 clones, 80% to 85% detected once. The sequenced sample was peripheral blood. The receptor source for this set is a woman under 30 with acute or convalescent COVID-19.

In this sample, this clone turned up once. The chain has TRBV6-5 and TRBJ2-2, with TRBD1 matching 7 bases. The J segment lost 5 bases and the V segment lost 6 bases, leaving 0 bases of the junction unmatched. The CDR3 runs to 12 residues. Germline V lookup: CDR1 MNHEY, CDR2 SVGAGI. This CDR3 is CASRTGTGELFF. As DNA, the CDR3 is TGTGCCAGCAGGACAGGGACCGGGGAGCTGTTTTTT.

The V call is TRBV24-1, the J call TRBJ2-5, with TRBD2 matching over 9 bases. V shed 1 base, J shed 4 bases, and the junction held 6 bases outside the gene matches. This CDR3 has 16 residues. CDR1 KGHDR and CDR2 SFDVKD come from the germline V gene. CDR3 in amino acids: CATSDFGAGGRETQYF. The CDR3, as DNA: TGTGCCACCAGTGATTTTGGCGCGGGAGGGCGAGAGACCCAGTACTTC.

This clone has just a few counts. In DNA form, the CDR3 reads TGTGCCAGCAGTTTGGACAGGGGGTATAATTCACCCCTCCACTTT. It encodes CASSLDRGYNSPLHF. V is TRBV28 and J is TRBJ1-6, with TRBD1 matching over 10 bases. The V gene end was trimmed by 3 bases and the J gene end by 4 bases; junction bases not matched to a gene: 0. Per germline, CDR1 MDHEN and CDR2 SYDVKM. CDR3 length: 15 amino acids.

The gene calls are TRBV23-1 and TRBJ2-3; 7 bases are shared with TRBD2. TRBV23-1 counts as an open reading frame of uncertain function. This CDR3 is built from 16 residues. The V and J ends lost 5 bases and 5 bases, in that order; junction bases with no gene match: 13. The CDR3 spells CASSAHRTRRRDTQYF. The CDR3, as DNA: TGCGCCAGCAGTGCCCACCGGACTAGACGCCGAGATACGCAGTATTTT.

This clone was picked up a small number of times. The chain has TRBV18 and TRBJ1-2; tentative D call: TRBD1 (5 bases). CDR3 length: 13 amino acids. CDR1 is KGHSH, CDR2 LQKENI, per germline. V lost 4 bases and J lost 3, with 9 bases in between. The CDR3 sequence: CASSLSGYYGYTF. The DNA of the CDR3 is TGTGCCAGCTCACTATCAGGGTACTATGGCTACACCTTC.

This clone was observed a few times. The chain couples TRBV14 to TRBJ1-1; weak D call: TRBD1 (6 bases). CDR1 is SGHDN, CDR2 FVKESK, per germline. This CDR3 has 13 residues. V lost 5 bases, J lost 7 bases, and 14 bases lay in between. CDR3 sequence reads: CASSNRVRGEAFF. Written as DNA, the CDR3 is TGTGCCAGCAGCAACAGGGTCCGCGGTGAAGCTTTCTTT.

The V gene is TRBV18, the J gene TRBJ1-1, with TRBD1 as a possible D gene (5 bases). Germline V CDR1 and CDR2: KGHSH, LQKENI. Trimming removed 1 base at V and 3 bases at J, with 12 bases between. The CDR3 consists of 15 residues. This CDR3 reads CASSPHGRADTEAFF. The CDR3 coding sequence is TGTGCCAGCTCACCACACGGCAGGGCGGACACTGAAGCTTTCTTT.

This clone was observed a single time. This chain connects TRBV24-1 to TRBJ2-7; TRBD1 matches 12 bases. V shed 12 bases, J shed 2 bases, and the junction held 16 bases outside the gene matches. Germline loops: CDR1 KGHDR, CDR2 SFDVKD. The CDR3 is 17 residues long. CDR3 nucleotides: TGTGCCGGACGGGACAGGGGGCTCCGGCCCGGGGCCTACGAGCAGTACTTC. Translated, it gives CAGRDRGLRPGAYEQYF.

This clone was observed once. CDR3 sequence reads: CAWSKQVRVGYTF. In DNA, the CDR3 is TGTGCCTGGAGTAAACAGGTTAGGGTTGGCTACACCTTC. The V and J genes are TRBV30 and TRBJ1-2; maybe TRBD1 (5 bases). Germline CDR1 GTSNPN, CDR2 SVGIG (reference sequence). The V end lost 2 bases, the J end lost 7 bases, and 14 bases lay between the germline ends. This CDR3 spans 13 amino acids.

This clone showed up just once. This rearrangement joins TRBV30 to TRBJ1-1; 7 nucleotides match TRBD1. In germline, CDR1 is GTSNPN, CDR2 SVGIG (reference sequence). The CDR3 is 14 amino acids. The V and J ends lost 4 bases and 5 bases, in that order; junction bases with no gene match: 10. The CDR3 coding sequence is TGTGCCTGGACCGAAGGACAGGCCGTAACTGAAGCTTTCTTT. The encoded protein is CAWTEGQAVTEAFF. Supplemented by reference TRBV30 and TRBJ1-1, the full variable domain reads SQTIHQWPATLVQPVGSPLSLECTVEGTSNPNLYWYRQAAGRGLQLLFYSVGIGQISSEVPQNLSASRPQDRQFILSSKKLLLSDSGFYLCAWTEGQAVTEAFFGQGTRLTVV.

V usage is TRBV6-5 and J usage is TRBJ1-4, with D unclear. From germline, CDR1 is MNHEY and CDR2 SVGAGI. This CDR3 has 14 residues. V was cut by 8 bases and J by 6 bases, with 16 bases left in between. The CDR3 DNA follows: TGTGCCAGCCACCTCGGGATTCCAGATGAAAAACTGTTTTTT. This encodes CASHLGIPDEKLFF.

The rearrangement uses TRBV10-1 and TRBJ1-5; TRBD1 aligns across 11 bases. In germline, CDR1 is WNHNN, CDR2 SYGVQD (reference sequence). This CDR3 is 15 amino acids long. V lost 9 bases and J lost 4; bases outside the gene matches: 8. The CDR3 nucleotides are TGCGCCAGGGGGCCTGGGACAGGGGGTAATCAGCCCCAGCATTTT. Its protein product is CARGPGTGGNQPQHF.

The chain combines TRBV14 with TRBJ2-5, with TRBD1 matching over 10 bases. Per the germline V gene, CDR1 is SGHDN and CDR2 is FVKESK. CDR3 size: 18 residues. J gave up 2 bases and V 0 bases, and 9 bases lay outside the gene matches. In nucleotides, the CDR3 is TGTGCCAGCAGCCAAGATGGGACAGGGGTCTCCTCACAAGAGACCCAGTACTTC. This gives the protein CASSQDGTGVSSQETQYF.

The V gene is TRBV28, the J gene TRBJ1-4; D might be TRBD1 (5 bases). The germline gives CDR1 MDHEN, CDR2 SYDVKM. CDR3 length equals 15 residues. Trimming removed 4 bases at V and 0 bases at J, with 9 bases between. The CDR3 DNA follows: TGTGCCAGCAGTTCATCAGGGTCAACTAATGAAAAACTGTTTTTT. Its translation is CASSSSGSTNEKLFF.

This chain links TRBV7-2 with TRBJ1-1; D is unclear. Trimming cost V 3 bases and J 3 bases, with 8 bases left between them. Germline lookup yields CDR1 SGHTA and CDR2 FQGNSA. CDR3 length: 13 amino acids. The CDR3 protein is CASSFGRDTEAFF. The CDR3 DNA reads TGTGCCAGCAGCTTTGGGCGAGACACTGAAGCTTTCTTT.

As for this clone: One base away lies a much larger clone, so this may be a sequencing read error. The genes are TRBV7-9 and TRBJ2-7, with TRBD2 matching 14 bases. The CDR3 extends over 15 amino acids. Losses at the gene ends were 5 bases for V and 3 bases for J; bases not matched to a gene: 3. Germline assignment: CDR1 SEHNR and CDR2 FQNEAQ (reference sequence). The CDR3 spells CASSPGLAGGYEQYF. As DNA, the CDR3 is TGTGCCAGCAGCCCTGGACTAGCGGGAGGCTACGAGCAGTACTTC.

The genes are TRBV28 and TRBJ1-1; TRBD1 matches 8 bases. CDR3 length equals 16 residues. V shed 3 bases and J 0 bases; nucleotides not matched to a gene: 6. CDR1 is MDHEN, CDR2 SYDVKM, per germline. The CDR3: CASSFGTGLLNTEAFF. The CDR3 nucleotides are TGTGCCAGCAGTTTCGGGACAGGTCTTTTGAACACTGAAGCTTTCTTT. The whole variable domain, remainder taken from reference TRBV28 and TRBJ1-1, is DVKVTQSSRYLVKRTGEKVFLECVQDMDHENMFWYRQDPGLGLRLIYFSYDVKMKEKGDIPEGYSVSREKKERFSLILESASTNQTSMYLCASSFGTGLLNTEAFFGQGTRLTVV.

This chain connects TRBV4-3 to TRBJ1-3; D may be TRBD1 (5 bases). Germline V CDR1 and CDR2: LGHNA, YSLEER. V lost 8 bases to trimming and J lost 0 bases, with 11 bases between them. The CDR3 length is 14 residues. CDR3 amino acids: CASSSQDSGNTIYF. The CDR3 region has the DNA TGCGCCAGCTCCTCACAGGACTCTGGAAACACCATATATTTT.

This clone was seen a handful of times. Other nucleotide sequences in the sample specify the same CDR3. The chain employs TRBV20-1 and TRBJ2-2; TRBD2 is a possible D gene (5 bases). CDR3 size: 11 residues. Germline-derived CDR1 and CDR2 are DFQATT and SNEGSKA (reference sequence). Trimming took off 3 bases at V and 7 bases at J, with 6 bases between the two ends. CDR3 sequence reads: CSASEGGELFF. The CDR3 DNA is TGCAGTGCTAGCGAGGGCGGGGAGCTGTTTTTT.

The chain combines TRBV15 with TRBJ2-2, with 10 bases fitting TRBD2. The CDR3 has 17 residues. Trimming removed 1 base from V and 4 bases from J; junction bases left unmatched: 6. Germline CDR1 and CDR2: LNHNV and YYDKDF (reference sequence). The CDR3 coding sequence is TGTGCCACCAGCAGAGGAGGAGCGGGAGGGCGCACCGGGGAGCTGTTTTTT. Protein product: CATSRGGAGGRTGELFF.

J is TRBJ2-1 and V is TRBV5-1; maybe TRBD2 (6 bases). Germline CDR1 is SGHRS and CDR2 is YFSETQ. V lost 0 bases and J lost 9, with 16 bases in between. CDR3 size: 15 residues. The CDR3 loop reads CASSLVSSDGGEQFF. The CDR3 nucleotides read TGCGCCAGCAGCTTGGTTTCTAGCGACGGCGGTGAGCAGTTCTTC.